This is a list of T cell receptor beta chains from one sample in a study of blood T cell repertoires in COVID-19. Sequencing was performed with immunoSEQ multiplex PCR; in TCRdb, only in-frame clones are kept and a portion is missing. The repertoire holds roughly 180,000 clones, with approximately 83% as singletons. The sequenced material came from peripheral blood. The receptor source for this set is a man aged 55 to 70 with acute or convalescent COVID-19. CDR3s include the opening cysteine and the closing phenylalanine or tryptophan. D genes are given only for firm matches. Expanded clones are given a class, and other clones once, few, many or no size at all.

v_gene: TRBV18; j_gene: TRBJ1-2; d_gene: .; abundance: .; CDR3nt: TGTGCCAGCTCACCTACCCCAGGATCAGGCTATGGCTACACCTTC; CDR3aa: CASSPTPGSGYGYTF
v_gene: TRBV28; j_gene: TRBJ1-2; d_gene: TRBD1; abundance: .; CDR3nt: TGTGCCAGCAGTGCATACAGGGGGCGTTACGATGGCTACACCTTC; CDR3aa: CASSAYRGRYDGYTF
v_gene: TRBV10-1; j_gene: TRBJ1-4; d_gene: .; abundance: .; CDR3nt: TGCGCCAGCAGTGAGTCGTCCGGGAATGAAAAACTGTTTTTT; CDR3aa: CASSESSGNEKLFF
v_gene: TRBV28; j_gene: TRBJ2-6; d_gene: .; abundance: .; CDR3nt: TGTGCCAGCAGCGACCAGGGCGCTGGGGCCAACGTCCTGACTTTC; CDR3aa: CASSDQGAGANVLTF
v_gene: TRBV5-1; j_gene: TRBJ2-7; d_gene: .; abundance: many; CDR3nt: TGCGCCAGTGCGCCGGGAATCGCCTACGAGCAGTACTTC; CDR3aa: CASAPGIAYEQYF
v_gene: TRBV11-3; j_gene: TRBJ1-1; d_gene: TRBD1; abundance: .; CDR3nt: TGTGCCAGCAGCCGACAGGGGAGAGACACTGAAGCTTTCTTT; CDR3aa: CASSRQGRDTEAFF
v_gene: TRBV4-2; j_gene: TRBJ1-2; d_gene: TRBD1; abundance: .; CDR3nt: TGTGCCAGCAGCCAAGGGCCGGGACAGGGTTATAACTATGGCTACACCTTC; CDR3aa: CASSQGPGQGYNYGYTF
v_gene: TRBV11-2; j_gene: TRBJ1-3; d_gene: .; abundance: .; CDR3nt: TGTGCCAGCAGCTCCAGAACGGGGTCTGGAAACACCATATATTTT; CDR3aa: CASSSRTGSGNTIYF
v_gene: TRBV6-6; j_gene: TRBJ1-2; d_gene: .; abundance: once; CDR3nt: TGTGCCAGCAGTTACGGCGCGTGGGGGGAAAGTGGCTACACCTTC; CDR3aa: CASSYGAWGESGYTF
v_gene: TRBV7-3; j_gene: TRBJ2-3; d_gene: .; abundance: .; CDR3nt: TGTGCCAGCAGCTCGAACACTAGAGATACGCAGTATTTT; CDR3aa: CASSSNTRDTQYF
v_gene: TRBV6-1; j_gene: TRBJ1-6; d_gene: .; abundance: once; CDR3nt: TGTGCCAGCAGTGAGCTTGGGGGGAGCTCCTATAATTCACCCCTCCACTTT; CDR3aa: CASSELGGSSYNSPLHF
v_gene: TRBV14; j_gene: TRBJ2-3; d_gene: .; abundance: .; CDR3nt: TGTGCCAGCAGCCCACCCGGGCGGGGCCCAAAGGCGCAGTATTTT; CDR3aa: CASSPPGRGPKAQYF
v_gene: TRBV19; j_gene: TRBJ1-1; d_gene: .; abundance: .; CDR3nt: TGTGCCAGTAGTGCCGGGTTTTCGAACACTGAAGCTTTCTTT; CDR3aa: CASSAGFSNTEAFF
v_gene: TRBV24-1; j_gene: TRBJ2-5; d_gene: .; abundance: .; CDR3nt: TGTGCCACCAGTGATAGCGGCTACAAGTACCAAGAGACCCAGTACTTC; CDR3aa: CATSDSGYKYQETQYF
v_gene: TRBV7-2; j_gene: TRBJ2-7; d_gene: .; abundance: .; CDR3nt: TGTGCCAGCAGCTTTAGGGCGGGCCTATCCTACGAGCAGTACTTC; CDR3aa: CASSFRAGLSYEQYF
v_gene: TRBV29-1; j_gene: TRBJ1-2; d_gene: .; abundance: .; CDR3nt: TGCAGCGTTGAAGATCATAGCTATGGCTACACCTTC; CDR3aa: CSVEDHSYGYTF
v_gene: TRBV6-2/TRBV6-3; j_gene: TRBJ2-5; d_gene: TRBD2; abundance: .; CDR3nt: TGTGCCAGCAGTTCCTTCCCGGGAGCGGGAGGGCCGGGGGAGACCCAGTACTTC; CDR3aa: CASSSFPGAGGPGETQYF
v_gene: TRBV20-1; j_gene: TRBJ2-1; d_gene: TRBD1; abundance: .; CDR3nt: TGCAGTGCTAGTCGTGACAGGGACCTCAATGAGCAGTTCTTC; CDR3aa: CSASRDRDLNEQFF
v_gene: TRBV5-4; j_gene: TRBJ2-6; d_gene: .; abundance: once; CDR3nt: TGTGCCAGCTACTACAGGGTCTCTGGGGCCAACGTCCTGACTTTC; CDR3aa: CASYYRVSGANVLTF
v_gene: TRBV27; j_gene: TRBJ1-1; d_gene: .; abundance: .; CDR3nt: TGTGCCAGCAGTTTACAGGGCCGGATGTCGACTGAAGCTTTCTTT; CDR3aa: CASSLQGRMSTEAFF
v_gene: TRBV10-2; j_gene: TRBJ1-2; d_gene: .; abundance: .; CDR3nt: TGCGCCAGCAGTGAGGGGCGGGTTCGTGGCGGCTACACCTTC; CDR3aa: CASSEGRVRGGYTF
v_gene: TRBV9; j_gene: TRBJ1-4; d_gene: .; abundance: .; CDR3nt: TGTGCCAGCGGACCGCTTGGACAGTTAAATGAAAAACTGTTTTTT; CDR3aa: CASGPLGQLNEKLFF
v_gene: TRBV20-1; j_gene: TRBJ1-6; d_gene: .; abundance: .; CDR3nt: TGCAGTGGGACAGTGGGTGGACCCCTCCACTTT; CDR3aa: CSGTVGGPLHF
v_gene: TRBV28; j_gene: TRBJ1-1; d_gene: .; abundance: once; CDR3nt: TGTGCCAGCAGTTTCGGTTTGGGCAGGGCCATCGCTGAAGCTTTCTTT; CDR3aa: CASSFGLGRAIAEAFF
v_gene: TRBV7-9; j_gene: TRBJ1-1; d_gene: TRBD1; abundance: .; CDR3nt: TGTGCCAGCAGCTTAGCACAGGGGGCCGGGGATGCTTTCTTT; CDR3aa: CASSLAQGAGDAFF
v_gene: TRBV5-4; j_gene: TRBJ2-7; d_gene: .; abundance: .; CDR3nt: TGTGCCAGCACCCTGGGCACGGCAGGGGGGCACTACGAGCAGTACTTC; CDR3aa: CASTLGTAGGHYEQYF
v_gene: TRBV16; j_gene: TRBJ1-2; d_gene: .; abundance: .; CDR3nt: TGTGCCAGCAGCCCCGAGACCGCCGTTCTGAGGTACACCTTC; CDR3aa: CASSPETAVLRYTF
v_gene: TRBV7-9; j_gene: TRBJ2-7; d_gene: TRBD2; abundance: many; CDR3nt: TGTGCCAGCAGCCTGGGACTAGCCGCCACGAGCTCCTACGAGCAGTACTTC; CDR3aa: CASSLGLAATSSYEQYF
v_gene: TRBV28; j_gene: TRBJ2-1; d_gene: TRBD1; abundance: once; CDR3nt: TGTGCCAGCAGTTTAGATCCGACAGGGAATGGAAATGAGCAGTTCTTC; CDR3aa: CASSLDPTGNGNEQFF
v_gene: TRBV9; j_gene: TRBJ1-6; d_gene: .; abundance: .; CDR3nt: TGTGCCAGCAGCGTAGATGGCTCCCAACGGGGAAATTCACCCCTCCACTTT; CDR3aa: CASSVDGSQRGNSPLHF
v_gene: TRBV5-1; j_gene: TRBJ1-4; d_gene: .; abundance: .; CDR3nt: TGCGCCAGCAGCTTGGCTCGGGGGGCTGGTGAAAAACTGTTTTTT; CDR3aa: CASSLARGAGEKLFF
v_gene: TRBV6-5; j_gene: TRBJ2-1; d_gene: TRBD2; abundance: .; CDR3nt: TGTGCCAGCAGTTATTTCGCGGGAGGAGGAAATGAGCAGTTCTTC; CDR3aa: CASSYFAGGGNEQFF
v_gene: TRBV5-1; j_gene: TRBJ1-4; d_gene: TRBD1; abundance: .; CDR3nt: TGCGCCAGCAGCTTGGAGGGACAGGGTAAACTGTTTTTT; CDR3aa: CASSLEGQGKLFF
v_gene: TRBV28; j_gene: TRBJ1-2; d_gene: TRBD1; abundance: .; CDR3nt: TGTGCCAGCAGCCCAGGGGGGACAGGGGACCTCCGGGATGGCTACACCTTC; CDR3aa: CASSPGGTGDLRDGYTF